One sample yielded the 14 T cell receptor beta chains listed below, sequenced in a study of blood T cell repertoires in COVID-19. Sequencing used immunoSEQ multiplex PCR; TCRdb keeps in-frame clones, though not all of them. The repertoire holds about 180,000 clones, with about 80% as singletons. What was sequenced was peripheral blood. The receptors shown here come from a human donor in a cohort sampled during active COVID-19.

This chain links TRBV18 with TRBJ1-3, with D perhaps matching TRBD1 (5 bases). V lost 6 bases and J 0 bases, leaving 15 bases between the germline ends. Germline V gene data show CDR1 as KGHSH and CDR2 as LQKENI. This CDR3 contains 16 residues. CDR3 loop: CASSQKQVLSGNTIYF. Written as DNA, the CDR3 is TGTGCCAGCTCCCAAAAACAGGTCCTCTCTGGAAACACCATATATTTT.

The chain recombines TRBV10-3 with TRBJ2-3; 10 positions agree with TRBD1. J gave up 3 bases and V 9 bases, and 3 bases lay outside the gene matches. The length of the CDR3 is 13 residues. Germline V gives CDR1 ENHRY, CDR2 SYGVKD. The CDR3 spells CAMRGQGTDTQYF. In DNA, the CDR3 is TGTGCCATGAGGGGACAGGGGACAGATACGCAGTATTTT.

In this sample, this clone turned up a few times. The chain recombines TRBV24-1 with TRBJ1-2; tentatively, D is TRBD1 (6 bases). In germline, CDR1 is KGHDR, CDR2 SFDVKD. This CDR3 contains 15 residues. V lost 0 bases to trimming and J lost 6 bases, with 13 bases between them. The CDR3 loop reads CATSDLSGGNNGYTF. The CDR3 nucleotides are TGTGCCACCAGTGATTTGAGCGGGGGCAACAATGGCTACACCTTC.

The chain joins TRBV5-1 to TRBJ1-1; D is undetermined. V gave up 10 bases and J gave up 0 bases, with 13 bases separating them. CDR1 and CDR2 from the germline V gene are SGHRS and YFSETQ. This CDR3 region has 13 residues. CDR3 residues: CACDSGMNTEAFF. DNA for the CDR3: TGCGCCTGTGATTCGGGAATGAACACTGAAGCTTTCTTT.

The CDR3 reads CASSRKKGRETSYNSPLHF. Written as DNA, the CDR3 is TGTGCCAGCAGCCGCAAGAAGGGTAGGGAGACTTCCTATAATTCACCCCTCCACTTT. The gene calls are TRBV4-2 and TRBJ1-6; D is undetermined. CDR3 length: 19 amino acids. In germline, CDR1 is LGHNA, CDR2 YNFKEQ. The V end lost 4 bases, the J end lost 1 base, and 20 bases lay between the germline ends.

The chain recombines TRBV10-2 with TRBJ1-5, with 11 nucleotides matching TRBD1. Germline CDR1 is WSHSY and CDR2 is SAAADI. The CDR3 spans 15 residues. Trimming took 6 bases from V and 1 from J; bases not matched to a gene: 2. CDR3 region: CASRGTGGSNQPQHF. The CDR3 DNA reads as TGCGCCAGCAGGGGGACAGGGGGAAGCAATCAGCCCCAGCATTTT.

The chain recombines TRBV24-1 with TRBJ2-3; D not resolved. V lost 1 base and J lost 2, with 6 bases in between. CDR1 and CDR2 (germline): KGHDR, SFDVKD. The CDR3 consists of 14 residues. The CDR3 here is CATSDFPDTDTQYF. The CDR3 DNA reads as TGTGCCACCAGTGATTTCCCAGACACAGATACGCAGTATTTT.

The chain couples TRBV11-2 to TRBJ1-3; 10 bases match TRBD1. The CDR3 totals 15 residues. V shed 6 bases, J shed 3 bases, and the junction held 5 bases outside the gene matches. Germline lookup yields CDR1 SGHAT and CDR2 FQNNGV. CDR3 nucleotide sequence: TGTGCCAGCAGGCCGACAGGGGGCCGTGGAAACACCATATATTTT. Translation gives CASRPTGGRGNTIYF.

The gene calls are TRBV28 and TRBJ2-4, with 7 positions matching TRBD2. CDR3 length: 17 residues. Germline CDR1 and CDR2: MDHEN and SYDVKM. After removal of 1 base from V and 7 bases from J, the junction contained 13 bases not matched to a gene. CDR3 sequence (DNA): TGTGCCAGCAGTTTATCCCGGAGGGCAGGGAGGGCGAACATTCAGTACTTC. Translating it yields CASSLSRRAGRANIQYF.

The V call is TRBV7-2, the J call TRBJ1-2; D is ambiguous. The CDR3 extends over 15 amino acids. CDR1 and CDR2 from the germline V gene are SGHTA and FQGNSA. The germline V and J ends were trimmed by 7 bases and 4 bases, with 19 bases remaining between them. CDR3: CASTLGLPGRYGYTF. The CDR3, as DNA: TGTGCCAGCACCCTTGGTCTCCCAGGTCGCTATGGCTACACCTTC.

The chain uses TRBV18 and TRBJ2-2, with D possibly matching TRBD1 (5 bases). The CDR3 is made up of 16 amino acids. Germline loops: CDR1 KGHSH, CDR2 LQKENI. V was clipped by 2 bases and J by 3 bases, with 13 bases between them. The CDR3 region has the DNA TGTGCCAGCTCACCAACGGGCAGGGATTACACCGGGGAGCTGTTTTTT. Translating it yields CASSPTGRDYTGELFF.

In regard to this clone: A junction boundary mismatches the germline segment, possibly from a read error. This sequence joins TRBV7-9 and TRBJ2-7; 7 positions match TRBD2. In germline, CDR1 is SEHNR, CDR2 FQNEAQ (reference sequence). The CDR3 is 14 residues long. DNA of the CDR3: TGTGCCAGCAGCGTAGCGGGCCAGTCCTACGAGCAGTACTTC. Residues: CASSVAGQSYEQYF.

J is TRBJ2-7 and V is TRBV3-1 (or the pseudogene TRBV3-2), with a tentative D call TRBD2 (5 bases). Trimming left V 0 bases short and J 3 bases short, with 9 bases between. The CDR3 is 14 amino acids. CDR1 is LGHDT, CDR2 YNNKEL, per germline (reference sequence). As DNA, the CDR3 is TGTGCCAGCAGCCAAGACGGACGGGGCTACGAGCAGTACTTC. Protein sequence: CASSQDGRGYEQYF.

This rearrangement joins TRBV7-2 to TRBJ1-2; perhaps TRBD1 as D (5 bases). CDR3 size: 16 residues. CDR1 and CDR2 (germline): SGHTA, FQGNSA. Trimming cost V 1 base and J 0 bases, with 12 bases left between them. CDR3 amino acids: CASSLGGGGPNYGYTF. CDR3 DNA: TGTGCCAGCAGCTTAGGCGGGGGGGGTCCTAACTATGGCTACACCTTC.